The 30 T cell receptor beta chains below all came from one sample that was sequenced in a study of T-cell memory formation after mild COVID-19. TCRdb fed the 5' RACE reads into MiXCR, producing one record per CDR3 protein. The data show 470,000 or so distinct CDR3 sequences, about a sixth seen once. The sample taken for sequencing was PBMCs or a T cell subset sorted from them (not recorded which). The receptors originated from a man between 18 and 29 years old who had mild COVID-19 (a few samples of this study predate the infection). Cell type and time point are not known.

This clonotype occurred a few times. V usage is TRBV29-1 and J usage is TRBJ2-4; the D call may be TRBD1 or TRBD2 (5 bases each). Germline V gene sequence: CDR1 SQVTM, CDR2 ANQGSEA. The CDR3 length is 16 residues. V was clipped by 0 bases and J by 3 bases, with 15 bases between them. This CDR3 reads CSVEDLGTLGKNIQYF. Written as DNA, the CDR3 is TGCAGCGTTGAAGATTTGGGGACGCTGGGCAAAAACATTCAGTACTTC.

V gene TRBV5-6 combines with J gene TRBJ2-2; 8 bases are shared with TRBD1. From germline, CDR1 is SGHDT and CDR2 YYEEEE. V dropped 5 bases and J dropped 4; count of bases not matched to a gene: 7. The CDR3 has 15 amino acids. The CDR3 bases are TGTGCCAGCAGGAGGACAGGGAAAGTCACCGGGGAGCTGTTTTTT. Translation gives CASRRTGKVTGELFF.

The chain combines TRBV4-1 with TRBJ1-4; D call uncertain. Deletions cut 4 bases from V and 8 bases from J, with 11 bases between. The CDR3 length is 13 residues. Germline V gene data show CDR1 as MGHRA and CDR2 as YSYEKL. CDR3 sequence reads: CASSLTEGEKLFF. The CDR3 bases are TGCGCCAGCAGCCTCACGGAGGGAGAAAAACTGTTTTTT.

This clonotype was seen many times. The chain combines TRBV27 with TRBJ1-4; 9 bases match TRBD1. Germline V gene sequence: CDR1 MNHEY, CDR2 SMNVEV (reference sequence). V gave up 6 bases and J gave up 8 bases; unmatched junction bases: 10. CDR3 length equals 15 residues. The CDR3 loop is CASSLPGQGEEKLFF. CDR3 bases: TGTGCCAGCAGCCTCCCGGGACAGGGTGAAGAAAAACTGTTTTTT.

The CDR3 here is CAISEVAGALETQYF. The CDR3 DNA reads as TGTGCCATCAGTGAGGTAGCGGGGGCATTGGAGACCCAGTACTTC. V usage is TRBV10-3 and J usage is TRBJ2-5, with 9 bases identical to TRBD2. Germline loops: CDR1 ENHRY, CDR2 SYGVKD. The CDR3 is 15 amino acids. The V gene end was trimmed by 2 bases and the J gene end by 5 bases; junction bases not matched to a gene: 6.

The genes are TRBV6-5 and TRBJ1-1, with D tentatively TRBD1 (5 bases). The CDR3 runs 11 residues. Germline V gene sequence: CDR1 MNHEY, CDR2 SVGAGI. The germline V and J ends were trimmed by 11 bases and 4 bases, with 11 bases remaining between them. For the CDR3, the DNA is TGTGCCGCGGCAAGGGGCACTGAAGCTTTCTTT. Its protein is CAAARGTEAFF.

This clonotype occurred a few times. As DNA, the CDR3 is TGTGCCAGCAGTTATCCCCTAGACAGGGGGCGTATCGATGAGCAGTTCTTC. This gives the protein CASSYPLDRGRIDEQFF. The chain recombines TRBV7-6 with TRBJ2-1, with 10 bases that match TRBD1. Germline V gene sequence: CDR1 SGHVS, CDR2 FNYEAQ. The CDR3 covers 17 residues. With 6 bases clipped from V and 8 bases from J, the junction kept 16 bases outside the gene matches.

This clonotype turned up a few times. The rearrangement joins TRBV7-2 to TRBJ1-2; tentative D call: TRBD1 (5 bases). CDR1 and CDR2 (germline): SGHTA, FQGNSA. The CDR3 is 14 residues long. V was trimmed by 5 bases and J by 4 bases, leaving 14 bases between them. The CDR3 sequence: CASSIRQITYGYTF. The DNA for the CDR3 is TGTGCCAGCAGCATTAGACAGATTACCTATGGCTACACCTTC. The full variable domain, rest sourced from reference TRBV7-2 and TRBJ1-2, is GAGVSQSPSNKVTEKGKDVELRCDPISGHTALYWYRQSLGQGLEFLIYFQGNSAPDKSGLPSDRFSAERTGGSVSTLTIQRTQQEDSAVYLCASSIRQITYGYTFGSGTRLTVV.

This rearrangement joins TRBV18 to TRBJ2-5, with D perhaps matching TRBD2 (6 bases). From germline, CDR1 is KGHSH and CDR2 LQKENI. With 4 bases removed from V and 1 base from J, the gap between germline ends came to 10 bases. This CDR3 comprises 14 residues. The CDR3 loop reads CASSRRELQETQYF. DNA of the CDR3: TGTGCCAGCTCACGCCGGGAGCTCCAAGAGACCCAGTACTTC.

This clonotype appeared a few times. This chain connects TRBV12-3 or TRBV12-4 to TRBJ1-1; 9 bases are a match to TRBD1. The CDR3 has 14 residues. The trim removed 6 bases at V and 6 bases at J, leaving 8 bases unmatched. The CDR3 region is CASSPGQGFAEAFF. The DNA of the CDR3 is TGTGCCAGCAGCCCGGGACAGGGATTCGCTGAAGCTTTCTTT.

This sequence joins TRBV4-1 and TRBJ2-5; 8 nucleotides match TRBD2. The V gene end was trimmed by 1 base and the J gene end by 0 bases; junction bases not matched to a gene: 10. This CDR3 has 18 amino acids. Germline V gives CDR1 MGHRA, CDR2 YSYEKL. The CDR3 reads CASSQGLRRGGYQETQYF. The CDR3 DNA reads TGCGCCAGCAGCCAAGGCTTGCGACGGGGGGGGTACCAAGAGACCCAGTACTTC.

The chain's CDR3 is CASSRDHRAGGYTF. In DNA, the CDR3 is TGTGCCAGCAGCCGGGACCACAGGGCTGGTGGCTACACCTTC. V and J are TRBV7-9 and TRBJ1-2; D perhaps matches TRBD1 (6 bases). The ends were cut back, 5 bases at V and 7 bases at J, with 17 bases in the middle. The CDR3 covers 14 residues. The germline V gene has CDR1 SEHNR and CDR2 FQNEAQ (reference sequence). Looking up the rest from reference TRBV7-9 and TRBJ1-2 gives the full variable domain: DTGVSQNPRHKITKRGQNVTFRCDPISEHNRLYWYRQTLGQGPEFLTYFQNEAQLEKSRLLSDRFSAERPKGSFSTLEIQRTEQGDSAMYLCASSRDHRAGGYTFGSGTRLTVV.

Comments on this clonotype: A much bigger clone sits one base away, suggesting this may be a read error. The chain has TRBV21-1 and TRBJ1-2; the table's D call TRBD1 went unverified against the DNA. TRBV21-1 is an annotated pseudogene. This CDR3 region has 13 residues. Here the CDR3 reads CASSKVGWGGYTF. CDR3 sequence (DNA): TGTGCCAGCAGCAAAGTAGGGTGGGGCGGCTACACCTTC.

The V gene is TRBV4-1, the J gene TRBJ2-7, with TRBD2 as a possible D gene (6 bases). In germline, CDR1 is MGHRA, CDR2 YSYEKL. V lost 2 bases, J lost 3 bases, and 14 bases lay in between. The CDR3 has 15 amino acids. For the CDR3, the DNA is TGCGCCAGCAGCCAATTTAATAGCGGAAGCTACGAGCAGTACTTC. Translated, it gives CASSQFNSGSYEQYF.

Concerning this clonotype: One end of the junction does not line up with germline, which may come from a read error. The rearrangement links TRBV18 to TRBJ2-5; the D is unclear. CDR3 length: 12 amino acids. CDR1 is KGHSH, CDR2 LQKENI, per germline. The CDR3 loop reads CASSAPVETQYF. DNA of the CDR3: TGTGCCAGCTCAGCACCAGTGGAGACCCAGTACTTC.

V is TRBV28 and J is TRBJ2-1, with TRBD2 as a possible D gene (5 bases). Germline V gives CDR1 MDHEN, CDR2 SYDVKM. CDR3 length equals 14 residues. Trimming stripped 6 bases from V and 4 bases from J, with 13 bases between. The CDR3 loop is CASSLFRGYNEQFF. CDR3 in DNA: TGTGCCAGCAGCCTTTTCAGAGGGTACAATGAGCAGTTCTTC.

This chain joins TRBV7-9 and TRBJ1-4; D uncertain. V dropped 5 bases and J dropped 8 bases, with 15 bases sitting between them. CDR1 and CDR2 (germline): SEHNR, FQNEAQ (reference sequence). The CDR3 runs to 14 residues. CDR3: CASSPQRWGEKLFF. In DNA form, the CDR3 reads TGTGCCAGCAGCCCCCAACGCTGGGGAGAAAAACTGTTTTTT. Full variable domain (outside the CDR3, taken from reference TRBV7-9 and TRBJ1-4): DTGVSQNPRHKITKRGQNVTFRCDPISEHNRLYWYRQTLGQGPEFLTYFQNEAQLEKSRLLSDRFSAERPKGSFSTLEIQRTEQGDSAMYLCASSPQRWGEKLFFGSGTQLSVL.

Comment on this clonotype: One end of the junction fails to match germline, which may point to a read error. The genes are TRBV12-3 or TRBV12-4 and TRBJ1-6; D uncertain. This CDR3 is built from 12 residues. The CDR3 bases are TGTGCCAGCAGTTTAGATCCCTTACCCCTCCAATTT. It translates to CASSLDPLPLQF.

This clonotype was observed at least ten times. The rearrangement links TRBV15 to TRBJ1-1; D is ambiguous. This CDR3 region has 15 residues. The V and J ends lost 0 bases and 3 bases respectively, with 11 bases between them. Germline CDR1 is LNHNV and CDR2 is YYDKDF (reference sequence). The CDR3 sequence: CATSRDLGWDTEAFF. The CDR3 nucleotides read TGTGCCACCAGCAGAGACCTGGGGTGGGACACTGAAGCTTTCTTT.

The chain carries TRBV5-6 and TRBJ1-6; no reliable D call. The V gene's germline CDR1 is SGHDT and CDR2 YYEEEE. The CDR3 runs to 16 residues. Trimming shortened V by 1 base and J by 2 bases, and 10 bases separated the two germline ends. The CDR3 DNA is TGTGCCAGCAGCTTGCGGGGTATAGCCTATAATTCACCCCTCCACTTT. This codes for CASSLRGIAYNSPLHF.

This clonotype was seen repeatedly, ten times or more. The rearrangement links TRBV7-2 to TRBJ2-1, with a possible D match to TRBD2 (6 bases). Deletions cut 4 bases from V and 3 bases from J, with 10 bases between. This CDR3 region has 14 residues. Germline CDR1 is SGHTA and CDR2 is FQGNSA. DNA of the CDR3: TGTGCCAGCAGCTCGGGGACTTTCTACAATGAGCAGTTCTTC. Protein sequence: CASSSGTFYNEQFF. The variable domain in full, completed from reference TRBV7-2 and TRBJ2-1, reads GAGVSQSPSNKVTEKGKDVELRCDPISGHTALYWYRQSLGQGLEFLIYFQGNSAPDKSGLPSDRFSAERTGGSVSTLTIQRTQQEDSAVYLCASSSGTFYNEQFFGPGTRLTVL.

J is TRBJ2-5 and V is TRBV5-1, with TRBD2 matching 7 bases. Germline-derived CDR1 and CDR2 are SGHRS and YFSETQ. V trimming: 3 bases; J trimming: 5 bases; junction bases outside the gene matches: 7. This CDR3 has 14 amino acids. The CDR3: CASSSVAGEETQYF. The CDR3 coding sequence is TGCGCCAGCAGCTCCGTCGCGGGGGAGGAGACCCAGTACTTC.

The chain is built from TRBV2 and TRBJ1-1; a possible D gene is TRBD1 (5 bases). In germline, CDR1 is SNHLY, CDR2 FYNNEI. Between the trimmed V and J ends, which lost 4 bases and 6 bases, there was a span of 18 bases. This CDR3 has 15 residues. The CDR3 coding sequence is TGTGCCAGCAGTGTTGTCAAGGCAGGGACGGCTGAAGCTTTCTTT. This sequence encodes CASSVVKAGTAEAFF.

The chain carries TRBV4-2 and TRBJ1-1; weak D call: TRBD1 (5 bases). CDR1 and CDR2 from the germline V gene are LGHNA and YNFKEQ. Trimming took off 3 bases at V and 5 bases at J, with 10 bases between the two ends. The CDR3 contains 13 residues. The CDR3 region has the DNA TGTGCCAGCAGCCAGACAGTTTATACTGAAGCTTTCTTT. Protein sequence: CASSQTVYTEAFF.

This clonotype occurred a few times. The V call is TRBV29-1, the J call TRBJ2-2; D remains ambiguous. Trimming shortened V by 7 bases and J by 1 base, and 7 bases separated the two germline ends. The germline CDR1 and CDR2 sequences are SQVTM and ANQGSEA. The CDR3 sequence is 12 residues long. The CDR3 region is CSGYGNTGELFF. The CDR3 region has the DNA TGCAGCGGCTACGGGAACACCGGGGAGCTGTTTTTT.

This clonotype turned up a few times. V gene TRBV7-9 combines with J gene TRBJ2-1, with D perhaps assigned TRBD1 or TRBD2 (6 bases each). The CDR3 sequence is 16 residues long. V lost 0 bases and J lost 2, with 11 bases in between. From germline, CDR1 is SEHNR and CDR2 FQNEAQ (reference sequence). CDR3 loop: CASSLAEGGPYNEQFF. Here the CDR3 DNA reads TGTGCCAGCAGCTTAGCGGAAGGGGGGCCCTACAATGAGCAGTTCTTC.

V is TRBV30 and J is TRBJ2-3; 7 nucleotides line up with TRBD2. Germline CDR1 reads GTSNPN; CDR2 reads SVGIG (reference sequence). The CDR3 covers 14 residues. The trim removed 5 bases at V and 3 bases at J, leaving 8 bases unmatched. CDR3 sequence reads: CAWGRAGGTDTQYF. DNA for the CDR3: TGTGCCTGGGGTCGGGCCGGGGGGACAGATACGCAGTATTTT. Together with reference TRBV30 and TRBJ2-3, the CDR3 gives the full variable domain: SQTIHQWPATLVQPVGSPLSLECTVEGTSNPNLYWYRQAAGRGLQLLFYSVGIGQISSEVPQNLSASRPQDRQFILSSKKLLLSDSGFYLCAWGRAGGTDTQYFGPGTRLTVL.

The table lists this clonotype with a few counts. This rearrangement joins TRBV6-2 or TRBV6-3 to TRBJ2-7, with 7 nucleotides matching TRBD2. The CDR3 consists of 16 residues. CDR1 and CDR2 from the germline V gene are MNHEY and SVGEGT. The V and J ends lost 2 bases and 2 bases, in that order; junction bases with no gene match: 9. The CDR3 protein is CASSYLRAGFTYEQYF. CDR3 nucleotide sequence: TGTGCCAGCAGTTACCTACGAGCGGGGTTTACCTACGAGCAGTACTTC.

The genes are TRBV10-2 and TRBJ2-1; D uncertain. CDR3 length equals 11 residues. Germline assignment: CDR1 WSHSY and CDR2 SAAADI. V lost 7 bases and J lost 2, with 3 bases in between. The CDR3, as DNA: TGCGCCAGCACACCCTACAATGAGCAGTTCTTC. Translating it yields CASTPYNEQFF.

The chain carries TRBV28 and TRBJ2-2, with 10 nucleotides matching TRBD1. Germline V CDR1 and CDR2: MDHEN, SYDVKM. This CDR3 region has 19 residues. V shed 4 bases and J 1 base; nucleotides not matched to a gene: 12. The DNA of the CDR3 is TGTGCCAGCAGTTCGTGGTCCCGGGACAGGGGACTGAACACCGGGGAGCTGTTTTTT. Amino acid sequence: CASSSWSRDRGLNTGELFF. The whole variable domain, remainder taken from reference TRBV28 and TRBJ2-2, is DVKVTQSSRYLVKRTGEKVFLECVQDMDHENMFWYRQDPGLGLRLIYFSYDVKMKEKGDIPEGYSVSREKKERFSLILESASTNQTSMYLCASSSWSRDRGLNTGELFFGEGSRLTVL.